A selection of T cell receptor beta chains follows, all from one sample in a study of T-cell reconstitution after alpha-beta-depleted transplantation in children. Via MiXCR, TCRdb re-called the PCR reads, giving one row per CDR3 protein. The data show fewer than 700,000 distinct CDR3 sequences, 10% to 15% seen once. The sample consisted of PBMCs, mostly from graft donor cells, taken 360 days after TCRalphabeta/CD19-depleted stem cell transplant. Source of these receptors: a male patient between 5 and 17 years old who had a stem cell transplant for acute myeloid leukemia, so the T cells may come from the graft donor. The CDR3 runs from the conserved cysteine through the conserved F or W. Each record gives: clone size, D gene, J gene, V gene, CDR3 protein, CDR3 DNA. A D gene is named only where the DNA matches it firmly. Size tells how often a clone was seen (once, few, many) or the class of an expanded clone, and some rows leave it out.

clone size: .; D gene: .; J gene: TRBJ2-7; V gene: TRBV11-2; CDR3 protein: CASSPIYEQYF; CDR3 DNA: TGTGCCAGCAGCCCGATATACGAGCAGTACTTC
clone size: many; D gene: .; J gene: TRBJ2-2; V gene: TRBV14; CDR3 protein: CASSPPSTSGELFF; CDR3 DNA: TGTGCCAGCAGCCCTCCAAGCACCTCCGGGGAGCTGTTTTTT
clone size: .; D gene: .; J gene: TRBJ2-1; V gene: TRBV18; CDR3 protein: CASSTDLRSYNEQFF; CDR3 DNA: TGTGCCAGCTCAACCGATTTGCGAAGCTACAATGAGCAGTTCTTC
clone size: few; D gene: TRBD1; J gene: TRBJ2-3; V gene: TRBV5-1; CDR3 protein: CASRDSHSTDTQYF; CDR3 DNA: TGCGCCAGCCGGGACAGTCATAGCACAGATACGCAGTATTTT
clone size: few; D gene: TRBD2; J gene: TRBJ2-3; V gene: TRBV6-4; CDR3 protein: CASRSGGTQYF; CDR3 DNA: TGTGCCAGCAGATCCGGGGGGACGCAGTATTTT
clone size: few; D gene: .; J gene: TRBJ2-7; V gene: TRBV20-1; CDR3 protein: CSARDAGVYEQYF; CDR3 DNA: TGCAGTGCTAGAGATGCAGGGGTCTACGAGCAGTACTTC
clone size: .; D gene: .; J gene: TRBJ2-7; V gene: TRBV28; CDR3 protein: CASSSDTYEQYF; CDR3 DNA: TGTGCCAGCAGTTCCGACACGTACGAGCAGTACTTC
clone size: .; D gene: .; J gene: TRBJ2-7; V gene: TRBV18; CDR3 protein: CASSPPEGTLYEQYF; CDR3 DNA: TGTGCCAGCTCACCACCGGAGGGTACGCTCTACGAGCAGTACTTC
clone size: .; D gene: .; J gene: TRBJ2-1; V gene: TRBV12-3/TRBV12-4; CDR3 protein: CASSLSPSGNEQFF; CDR3 DNA: TGTGCCAGCAGTTTATCCCCCAGCGGCAATGAGCAGTTCTTC
clone size: .; D gene: .; J gene: TRBJ1-2; V gene: TRBV27; CDR3 protein: CASSVYKNYGYTF; CDR3 DNA: TGTGCCAGCAGTGTATACAAGAACTATGGCTACACCTTC
clone size: .; D gene: .; J gene: TRBJ1-2; V gene: TRBV2; CDR3 protein: CASSELRSNGYTF; CDR3 DNA: TGTGCCAGCAGCGAACTAAGGAGCAATGGCTACACCTTC
clone size: few; D gene: TRBD2; J gene: TRBJ2-1; V gene: TRBV11-1; CDR3 protein: CASSRTTSGRARSYNEQFF; CDR3 DNA: TGTGCCAGCAGCCGAACGACTAGCGGGAGGGCGCGTTCCTACAATGAGCAGTTCTTC
clone size: .; D gene: TRBD2; J gene: TRBJ2-7; V gene: TRBV9; CDR3 protein: CASSVAVWGGEQYF; CDR3 DNA: TGTGCCAGCAGCGTAGCGGTTTGGGGGGGCGAGCAGTACTTC
clone size: few; D gene: TRBD2; J gene: TRBJ2-1; V gene: TRBV11-3; CDR3 protein: CASSPRLAGGSEQFF; CDR3 DNA: TGTGCCAGCAGCCCTCGACTAGCGGGAGGCTCTGAGCAGTTCTTC
clone size: .; D gene: TRBD2; J gene: TRBJ2-7; V gene: TRBV28; CDR3 protein: CASSRGIRLAGSSYEQYF; CDR3 DNA: TGTGCCAGCAGTAGGGGGATCCGACTAGCGGGTAGCTCCTACGAGCAGTACTTC
clone size: .; D gene: .; J gene: TRBJ1-1; V gene: TRBV2; CDR3 protein: CASSEGRVVNTEAFF; CDR3 DNA: TGTGCCAGCAGCGAGGGTCGGGTTGTGAACACTGAAGCTTTCTTT
clone size: .; D gene: TRBD2; J gene: TRBJ2-5; V gene: TRBV20-1; CDR3 protein: CSASLAARNQETQYF; CDR3 DNA: TGCAGTGCTTCCCTAGCGGCACGTAACCAAGAGACCCAGTACTTC
clone size: few; D gene: .; J gene: TRBJ2-1; V gene: TRBV6-1; CDR3 protein: CASSRRIAAYNEQFF; CDR3 DNA: TGTGCCAGCAGCCGCCGGATAGCGGCCTACAATGAGCAGTTCTTC
clone size: many; D gene: TRBD2; J gene: TRBJ2-1; V gene: TRBV4-3; CDR3 protein: CASSQLGLAGSYNEQFF; CDR3 DNA: TGCGCCAGCAGCCAACTGGGACTAGCGGGCTCCTACAATGAGCAGTTCTTC
clone size: .; D gene: .; J gene: TRBJ2-7; V gene: TRBV7-6; CDR3 protein: CASSQLAHISYEQYF; CDR3 DNA: TGTGCCAGCAGCCAGCTAGCGCATATTTCCTACGAGCAGTACTTC
clone size: .; D gene: .; J gene: TRBJ1-1; V gene: TRBV21-1; CDR3 protein: CASSAHGTASEAFF; CDR3 DNA: TGTGCCAGCAGCGCCCACGGGACAGCGTCTGAAGCTTTCTTT
clone size: many; D gene: .; J gene: TRBJ2-7; V gene: TRBV5-1; CDR3 protein: CASSSTTSSYEQYF; CDR3 DNA: TGCGCCAGCAGCTCCACGACTAGCTCCTACGAGCAGTACTTC
clone size: .; D gene: TRBD2; J gene: TRBJ2-1; V gene: TRBV7-6; CDR3 protein: CASSRILAGKVSSYNEQFF; CDR3 DNA: TGTGCCAGCAGCCGTATCCTAGCGGGAAAAGTTAGCTCCTACAATGAGCAGTTCTTC
clone size: few; D gene: .; J gene: TRBJ2-1; V gene: TRBV2; CDR3 protein: CASSEEHPSSYNEQFF; CDR3 DNA: TGTGCCAGCAGTGAAGAACACCCTAGCTCCTACAATGAGCAGTTCTTC
clone size: many; D gene: .; J gene: TRBJ2-7; V gene: TRBV6-2/TRBV6-3; CDR3 protein: CASGRGPYEQYF; CDR3 DNA: TGTGCCAGCGGAAGGGGCCCCTACGAGCAGTACTTC
clone size: few; D gene: .; J gene: TRBJ2-1; V gene: TRBV20-1; CDR3 protein: CSARVRQTAYGIF; CDR3 DNA: TGCAGTGCTAGAGTGCGTCAGACTGCTTACGGGATCTTC
clone size: .; D gene: TRBD1; J gene: TRBJ1-1; V gene: TRBV9; CDR3 protein: CASSVAPRDREGTEAFF; CDR3 DNA: TGTGCCAGCAGCGTAGCCCCCCGGGACAGGGAGGGCACTGAAGCTTTCTTT
clone size: few; D gene: .; J gene: TRBJ1-1; V gene: TRBV4-3; CDR3 protein: CASSPLGLPNTEAFF; CDR3 DNA: TGCGCCAGCAGCCCCTTGGGACTTCCCAACACTGAAGCTTTCTTT
clone size: few; D gene: .; J gene: TRBJ2-7; V gene: TRBV7-2; CDR3 protein: CASSAWDTYEQYF; CDR3 DNA: TGTGCCAGCAGCGCATGGGACACCTACGAGCAGTACTTC
clone size: many; D gene: .; J gene: TRBJ2-5; V gene: TRBV6-5; CDR3 protein: CASSFQHRASSETQYF; CDR3 DNA: TGTGCCAGCAGTTTTCAGCACCGGGCCAGCTCGGAGACCCAGTACTTC
clone size: many; D gene: .; J gene: TRBJ2-1; V gene: TRBV20-1; CDR3 protein: CSARAGSYNEQFF; CDR3 DNA: TGCAGTGCTAGAGCTGGGTCCTACAATGAGCAGTTCTTC
clone size: few; D gene: .; J gene: TRBJ1-2; V gene: TRBV20-1; CDR3 protein: CSASPRGAFNYGYTF; CDR3 DNA: TGCAGTGCTAGCCCTAGGGGGGCATTTAACTATGGCTACACCTTC
clone size: many; D gene: TRBD2; J gene: TRBJ2-1; V gene: TRBV4-1; CDR3 protein: CASSQVWKTSGSRQFF; CDR3 DNA: TGCGCCAGCAGCCAAGTTTGGAAGACTAGCGGGAGTCGGCAGTTCTTC
clone size: .; D gene: TRBD2; J gene: TRBJ2-1; V gene: TRBV24-1; CDR3 protein: CATSDGASGRGKQFF; CDR3 DNA: TGTGCCACCAGTGATGGGGCTAGCGGGAGGGGCAAGCAGTTCTTC
clone size: .; D gene: TRBD2; J gene: TRBJ2-1; V gene: TRBV11-2; CDR3 protein: CASLRTSGRALGSYEQFF; CDR3 DNA: TGTGCCAGTCTTCGGACTAGCGGGAGGGCCCTCGGAAGCTATGAGCAGTTCTTC
clone size: few; D gene: .; J gene: TRBJ2-4; V gene: TRBV5-1; CDR3 protein: CASSLGVPGKDKNIQYF; CDR3 DNA: TGCGCCAGCAGCTTGGGGGTTCCAGGGAAGGACAAAAACATTCAGTACTTC
clone size: many; D gene: TRBD1; J gene: TRBJ2-7; V gene: TRBV29-1; CDR3 protein: CSVVGTASYEQYF; CDR3 DNA: TGCAGCGTTGTGGGGACAGCCTCTTACGAGCAGTACTTC
clone size: few; D gene: .; J gene: TRBJ1-1; V gene: TRBV4-2; CDR3 protein: CASSQSESKWSTEAFF; CDR3 DNA: TGTGCCAGCAGCCAATCTGAATCTAAATGGAGCACTGAAGCTTTCTTT
clone size: many; D gene: TRBD2; J gene: TRBJ2-5; V gene: TRBV29-1; CDR3 protein: CSVGGGRETQYF; CDR3 DNA: TGCAGCGTTGGGGGAGGGCGAGAGACCCAGTACTTC
clone size: .; D gene: TRBD2; J gene: TRBJ2-1; V gene: TRBV7-8; CDR3 protein: CASSLGNLAGGPYNEQFF; CDR3 DNA: TGTGCCAGCAGCTTAGGGAACTTAGCGGGAGGGCCCTACAATGAGCAGTTCTTC
clone size: many; D gene: TRBD1; J gene: TRBJ1-1; V gene: TRBV20-1; CDR3 protein: CTLPGQGVTEAFF; CDR3 DNA: TGCACCTTACCGGGACAGGGGGTAACTGAAGCTTTCTTT
clone size: many; D gene: TRBD2; J gene: TRBJ2-2; V gene: TRBV29-1; CDR3 protein: CSVPSGTPPGELFF; CDR3 DNA: TGCAGCGTGCCTAGCGGGACCCCTCCCGGGGAGCTGTTTTTT
clone size: many; D gene: .; J gene: TRBJ2-7; V gene: TRBV5-5; CDR3 protein: CASSLVAGELYEQYF; CDR3 DNA: TGTGCCAGCAGCTTGGTAGCAGGGGAACTCTACGAGCAGTACTTC
clone size: many; D gene: .; J gene: TRBJ2-1; V gene: TRBV27; CDR3 protein: CASSLGVSGHNEQFF; CDR3 DNA: TGTGCCAGCAGTCTTGGGGTGAGCGGTCACAATGAGCAGTTCTTC
clone size: few; D gene: .; J gene: TRBJ2-7; V gene: TRBV6-2/TRBV6-3; CDR3 protein: CASSYGSPGLNGGYEQYF; CDR3 DNA: TGTGCCAGCAGTTACGGGTCCCCGGGACTCAACGGAGGCTACGAGCAGTACTTC
clone size: .; D gene: .; J gene: TRBJ2-7; V gene: TRBV29-1; CDR3 protein: CSVLGGRRNEQYF; CDR3 DNA: TGCAGCGTTCTAGGAGGGAGAAGGAACGAGCAGTACTTC
clone size: few; D gene: .; J gene: TRBJ2-7; V gene: TRBV5-1; CDR3 protein: CASSLRNVPYEQYF; CDR3 DNA: TGCGCCAGCAGCTTGCGGAACGTACCCTACGAGCAGTACTTC
clone size: .; D gene: TRBD2; J gene: TRBJ2-7; V gene: TRBV20-1; CDR3 protein: CCARVRVGGLITYEQYF; CDR3 DNA: TGCTGTGCTAGAGTCCGAGTGGGAGGGTTAATCACCTACGAGCAGTACTTC
clone size: many; D gene: .; J gene: TRBJ2-1; V gene: TRBV29-1; CDR3 protein: CSVESPEQFF; CDR3 DNA: TGCAGCGTTGAATCCCCTGAGCAGTTCTTC
clone size: many; D gene: TRBD2; J gene: TRBJ2-3; V gene: TRBV20-1; CDR3 protein: CSATPGTSVTDTQYF; CDR3 DNA: TGCAGTGCTACCCCAGGGACTAGCGTGACAGATACGCAGTATTTT
clone size: .; D gene: .; J gene: TRBJ2-7; V gene: TRBV21-1; CDR3 protein: CASSNKGLRRSYEQYF; CDR3 DNA: TGTGCCAGCAGCAACAAGGGGTTGCGACGATCCTACGAGCAGTACTTC
clone size: .; D gene: TRBD2; J gene: TRBJ2-2; V gene: TRBV2; CDR3 protein: CASSMTSGQNTGELFF; CDR3 DNA: TGTGCCAGCAGCATGACTAGCGGGCAGAACACCGGGGAGCTGTTTTTT
clone size: .; D gene: .; J gene: TRBJ1-5; V gene: TRBV7-8; CDR3 protein: CASSLAPGRDSNQPQHF; CDR3 DNA: TGTGCCAGCAGCTTAGCCCCTGGCAGGGACAGCAATCAGCCCCAGCATTTT
clone size: .; D gene: .; J gene: TRBJ2-5; V gene: TRBV5-6; CDR3 protein: CASSRSNEETQYF; CDR3 DNA: TGTGCCAGCAGCAGGAGTAATGAAGAGACCCAGTACTTC
clone size: .; D gene: TRBD1; J gene: TRBJ2-3; V gene: TRBV28; CDR3 protein: CATLTGTDTQYF; CDR3 DNA: TGTGCCACCTTGACAGGGACCGATACGCAGTATTTT
clone size: many; D gene: TRBD1; J gene: TRBJ2-3; V gene: TRBV5-1; CDR3 protein: CASSRMDRASTDTQYF; CDR3 DNA: TGCGCCAGCAGCAGAATGGACAGGGCCAGCACAGATACGCAGTATTTT
clone size: .; D gene: .; J gene: TRBJ2-3; V gene: TRBV11-3; CDR3 protein: CASSLDQRADTQYF; CDR3 DNA: TGTGCCAGCAGCTTAGATCAGAGGGCAGATACGCAGTATTTT
clone size: .; D gene: .; J gene: TRBJ2-3; V gene: TRBV19; CDR3 protein: CASSIEDTQYF; CDR3 DNA: TGTGCCAGTAGTATAGAAGATACGCAGTATTTT
clone size: few; D gene: .; J gene: TRBJ2-7; V gene: TRBV10-3; CDR3 protein: CAISALTSRFEQYF; CDR3 DNA: TGTGCCATCAGTGCGTTAACGTCTAGGTTCGAGCAGTACTTC
clone size: .; D gene: TRBD2; J gene: TRBJ2-3; V gene: TRBV12-3/TRBV12-4; CDR3 protein: CASSFRLAEITDTQYF; CDR3 DNA: TGTGCCAGCAGTTTTAGACTAGCGGAGATCACAGATACGCAGTATTTT